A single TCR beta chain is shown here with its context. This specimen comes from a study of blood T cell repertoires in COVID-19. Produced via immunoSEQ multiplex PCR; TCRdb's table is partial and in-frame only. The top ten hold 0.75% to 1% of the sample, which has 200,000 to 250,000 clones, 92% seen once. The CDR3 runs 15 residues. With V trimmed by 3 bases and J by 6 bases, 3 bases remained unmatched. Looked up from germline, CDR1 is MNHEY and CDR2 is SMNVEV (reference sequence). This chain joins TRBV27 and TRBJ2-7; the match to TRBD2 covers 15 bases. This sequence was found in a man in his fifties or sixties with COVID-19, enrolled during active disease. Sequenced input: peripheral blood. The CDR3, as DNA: TGTGCCAGCAGTTTCACGGGACTAGCGGGAGGCGAGCAGTACTTC. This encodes CASSFTGLAGGEQYF.